This T cell receptor (beta chain) was found in a study of T-cell memory formation after mild COVID-19. In the study overall: There were largely donor-specific TCR clusters. Findings and limits, study-wide: Whereas later expanders leaned CD4+, clones contracting day 15 to 85 showed a balanced CD4/CD8 makeup.

Germline assignment: CDR1 KGHSH and CDR2 LQKENI. With 5 bases clipped from V and 3 bases from J, the junction kept 9 bases outside the gene matches. CDR3 length: 16 residues. A note on this clonotype: Its antigen is as yet unknown.

TCR alpha and TCR beta cDNA libraries with sample barcodes and UMIs came from 5'RACE using constant-segment primers. From the 5' RACE reads, TCRdb called clonotypes with MiXCR, one entry per CDR3 protein. This sample has 200,000 to 250,000 distinct CDR3 sequences, with roughly 15% found just once. The sample was PBMCs or a T cell subset sorted from them (not recorded which). The chain employs TRBV18 and TRBJ2-3, with 9 bases fitting TRBD1. The clonotype comes from a man aged 18 to 29 who had mild COVID-19 (a few samples of this study predate the infection). Cell type and time point are not known. CDR3 residues: CASSSGGQGATDTQYF. CDR3 coding DNA: TGTGCCAGCTCATCCGGGGGACAGGGTGCAACAGATACGCAGTATTTT.